This T cell receptor beta chain was captured by sequencing in a study of T cell repertoires in cytomegalovirus infection (dated by TCRdb to between 2018 and 2021). As for the study more broadly: Because public TCR beta signatures pointed to carriage of CMV infection together with the matching HLA type, the HLA type of each donor mattered for the analysis. What the study reported, not specific to this receptor: In both this cohort and an independent roughly 360-donor cohort, the cumulative frequency of public TCR beta family members distinguished carriers of CMV infection plus the relevant HLA type. The ex vivo response was dominated by HLA-C-restricted CMV-specific TCR beta clonotypes, which also provided the single most frequent clonotype in two of eight donors.

This clonotype was seen at least ten times. Its recognized antigen is unknown. Base-call qualities are not available, and no considerably larger clone is one nucleotide away. This sample was sequenced with an Illumina HiSeq 1500. The public sequencing data were trimmed at Q25 with fastp and processed into clonotypes with MiXCR by TCRdb, which kept only in-frame beta chains. Here each entry gathers all rows of one CDR3 protein and keeps the most common genes and DNA. Recorded for this sample are approximately 150,000 distinct CDR3 sequences; 6.5% of them occurred a single time. Roughly 18% of the sample is in the top ten clones. The germline V gene supplies CDR1 SQVTM and CDR2 ANQGSEA. Measured from the cysteine to the phenylalanine, the CDR3 is 12 residues long. Of all the DNA, just the CDR3 is kept, 36 bases in frame from base 1. Ends trimmed: V by 6 bases, J by 7 bases; bases unmatched to a gene: 6.

The sequence links TRBV29-1 to TRBJ2-3, with 8 junctional bases fitting TRBD2. The material sequenced was PBMCs. The source of this sequence is a human donor in good health (CMV status not recorded). Some clones in this sample may be carry-over from other donors' samples. The nucleotides read TGCAGCGTCGGAGAGCGGGGGTATACGCAGTATTTT. Its protein reads: CSVGERGYTQYF.